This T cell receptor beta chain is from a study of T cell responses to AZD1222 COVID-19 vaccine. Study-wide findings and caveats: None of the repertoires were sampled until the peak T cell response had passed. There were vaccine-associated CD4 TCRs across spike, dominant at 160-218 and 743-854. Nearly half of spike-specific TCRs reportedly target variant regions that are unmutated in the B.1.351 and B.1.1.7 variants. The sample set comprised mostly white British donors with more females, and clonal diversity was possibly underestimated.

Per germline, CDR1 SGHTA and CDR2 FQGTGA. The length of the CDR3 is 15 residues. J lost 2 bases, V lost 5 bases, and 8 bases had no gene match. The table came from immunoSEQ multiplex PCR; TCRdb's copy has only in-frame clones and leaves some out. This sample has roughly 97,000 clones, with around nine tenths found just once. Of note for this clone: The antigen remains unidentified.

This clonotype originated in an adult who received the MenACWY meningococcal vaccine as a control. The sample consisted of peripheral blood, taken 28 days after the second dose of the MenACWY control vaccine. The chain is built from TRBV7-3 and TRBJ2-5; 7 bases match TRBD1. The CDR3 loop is CASSQTGIEQETQYF. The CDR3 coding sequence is TGTGCCAGCAGCCAGACAGGGATCGAACAAGAGACCCAGTACTTC.